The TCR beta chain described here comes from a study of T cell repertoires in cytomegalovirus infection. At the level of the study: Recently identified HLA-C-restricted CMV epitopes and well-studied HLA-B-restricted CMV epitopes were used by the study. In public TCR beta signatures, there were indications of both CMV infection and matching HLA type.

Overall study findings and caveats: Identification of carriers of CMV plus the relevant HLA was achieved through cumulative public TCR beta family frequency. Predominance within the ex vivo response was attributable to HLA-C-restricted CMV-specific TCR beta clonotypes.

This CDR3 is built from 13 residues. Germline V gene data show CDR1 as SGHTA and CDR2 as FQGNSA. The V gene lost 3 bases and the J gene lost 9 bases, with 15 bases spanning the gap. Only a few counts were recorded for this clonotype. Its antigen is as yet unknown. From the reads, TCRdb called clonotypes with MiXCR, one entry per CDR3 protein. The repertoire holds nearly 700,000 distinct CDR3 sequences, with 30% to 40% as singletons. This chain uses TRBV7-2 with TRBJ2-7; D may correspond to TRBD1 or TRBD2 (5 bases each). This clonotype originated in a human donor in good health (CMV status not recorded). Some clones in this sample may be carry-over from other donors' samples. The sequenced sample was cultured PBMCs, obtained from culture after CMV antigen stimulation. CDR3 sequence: CASSLTGPQGQYF. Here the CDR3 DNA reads TGTGCCAGCAGCTTGACGGGACCGCAAGGGCAGTACTTC.